A selection of T cell receptor beta chains follows, all from one sample in a study of T-cell memory formation after mild COVID-19. Each CDR3 protein gets one entry after TCRdb re-called the 5' RACE reads with MiXCR. Among about 560,000 distinct CDR3 sequences, 15% to 20% were seen once, and the ten largest hold roughly 8.2%. The sample taken for sequencing was PBMCs or a T cell subset sorted from them (not recorded which). These receptors came from an adult woman who had mild COVID-19 (a few samples of this study predate the infection). Cell type and time point are not known. CDR3s include the opening cysteine and the closing phenylalanine or tryptophan. D genes are given only for firm matches. Part of the rows lack a size; the others show once, few, many or a class for expanded clones.

j_gene: TRBJ1-1; d_gene: NA; abundance: NA; v_gene: TRBV6-1; CDR3aa: CASIDRYEGAFF; CDR3nt: TGTGCCAGCATCGACAGATACGAGGGAGCTTTCTTT
j_gene: TRBJ1-2; d_gene: TRBD1; abundance: NA; v_gene: TRBV5-1; CDR3aa: CASSQTGTGDYGYTF; CDR3nt: TGCGCCAGCAGCCAAACCGGGACAGGGGATTATGGCTACACCTTC
j_gene: TRBJ2-5; d_gene: NA; abundance: NA; v_gene: TRBV3-1; CDR3aa: CASSQDGRFQETQYF; CDR3nt: TGTGCCAGCAGCCAAGATGGACGGTTCCAAGAGACCCAGTACTTC
j_gene: TRBJ2-6; d_gene: TRBD2; abundance: few; v_gene: TRBV15; CDR3aa: CATSRGLADPSGANVLTF; CDR3nt: TGTGCCACCAGCAGAGGACTAGCGGACCCCTCTGGGGCCAACGTCCTGACTTTC
j_gene: TRBJ2-4; d_gene: TRBD2; abundance: few; v_gene: TRBV25-1; CDR3aa: CASSPGLVAQYF; CDR3nt: TGTGCCAGCAGTCCGGGACTAGTGGCCCAGTACTTC
j_gene: TRBJ2-2; d_gene: NA; abundance: few; v_gene: TRBV24-1; CDR3aa: CATSDYDSFAGELFF; CDR3nt: TGTGCCACCAGTGACTACGACAGTTTCGCCGGGGAGCTGTTTTTT
j_gene: TRBJ1-1; d_gene: NA; abundance: few; v_gene: TRBV11-3; CDR3aa: CASSLSPRGAEAFF; CDR3nt: TGTGCCAGCAGCTTAAGCCCCCGGGGAGCTGAAGCTTTCTTT
j_gene: TRBJ2-4; d_gene: NA; abundance: few; v_gene: TRBV2; CDR3aa: CASRETEGASQYF; CDR3nt: TGTGCCAGCAGAGAGACAGAAGGGGCATCTCAGTACTTC
j_gene: TRBJ2-1; d_gene: NA; abundance: NA; v_gene: TRBV20-1; CDR3aa: CSGTSREQFF; CDR3nt: TGCAGTGGCACCTCCCGTGAGCAGTTCTTC
j_gene: TRBJ2-2; d_gene: NA; abundance: NA; v_gene: TRBV12-3/TRBV12-4; CDR3aa: CASRERAGELFF; CDR3nt: TGTGCCAGCAGGGAGCGGGCCGGGGAGCTGTTTTTT
j_gene: TRBJ2-1; d_gene: NA; abundance: NA; v_gene: TRBV7-9; CDR3aa: CASSYGPTSHEQFF; CDR3nt: TGTGCCAGCAGCTACGGTCCGACGAGTCATGAGCAGTTCTTC
j_gene: TRBJ2-1; d_gene: NA; abundance: few; v_gene: TRBV9; CDR3aa: CASSPPHADNEQFF; CDR3nt: TGTGCCAGCAGTCCCCCCCACGCAGACAATGAGCAGTTCTTC
j_gene: TRBJ1-3; d_gene: NA; abundance: NA; v_gene: TRBV20-1; CDR3aa: CSARDHGGAGNTIYF; CDR3nt: TGCAGTGCTAGAGACCACGGGGGGGCTGGAAACACCATATATTTT
j_gene: TRBJ2-5; d_gene: NA; abundance: few; v_gene: TRBV6-5; CDR3aa: CASSYALGESLQETQYF; CDR3nt: TGTGCCAGCAGTTACGCCTTAGGGGAGTCCCTCCAAGAGACCCAGTACTTC
j_gene: TRBJ1-2; d_gene: NA; abundance: few; v_gene: TRBV5-5; CDR3aa: CASSFGTDRDYGYTF; CDR3nt: TGTGCCAGCAGTTTTGGGACCGACAGAGATTATGGCTACACCTTC
j_gene: TRBJ2-7; d_gene: NA; abundance: few; v_gene: TRBV9; CDR3aa: CATNYEQYF; CDR3nt: TGTGCCACGAACTACGAGCAGTACTTC
j_gene: TRBJ1-4; d_gene: NA; abundance: NA; v_gene: TRBV6-5; CDR3aa: CASRVEDNSNEKLFF; CDR3nt: TGTGCCAGCAGAGTGGAGGACAACTCTAATGAAAAACTGTTTTTT